The clone carrying this T cell receptor beta chain was detected a few times. The target antigen is unknown. The whole isolated RNA underwent reverse transcription, so sequencing captured expressed TCRB transcripts. The study sequenced naive, central memory and regulatory T cell samples to an average of about 3.6 million reads. Measured with immunoSEQ multiplex PCR; TCRdb has only the in-frame clones, and not every one. The table has roughly 610,000 clones, about 16% seen once. One heparinised draw of blood, averaging about 120 mL, came from each donor. The junction had 7 bases not matched to a gene; V was cut back by 0 bases and J by 5 bases. The germline gives CDR1 MNHEY, CDR2 SVGAGI. The CDR3 runs 16 residues. The sample belongs to a study of beta chain features in type 1 diabetes. Background on the study: Age and gender were similar between patients and healthy donors, as were cell yields.

Study outcomes and limitations: Type 1 diabetes patients had fewer VDJ junction insertions and more deletions.

The clonotype originates from a man aged 18 to 29 in good health. The chain uses TRBV6-5 and TRBJ1-1, with TRBD1 matching 9 bases. The material sequenced was naive CD4+ T cells from blood. The CDR3 nucleotides read TGTGCCAGCAGTTACTCGAAGGGACAGGGCGTGACTGAAGCTTTCTTT. It specifies CASSYSKGQGVTEAFF.